A single sample gave rise to the 30 T cell receptor beta chains below, sequenced in a study of T-cell reconstitution after alpha-beta-depleted transplantation in children. The library targeted TCRbeta and was prepared with unique molecular identifiers. One entry per CDR3 protein, called by TCRdb with MiXCR from the PCR reads. The table has about 70,000 distinct CDR3 sequences, approximately 11% seen once. The starting material was PBMCs, obtained before TCRalphabeta/CD19-depleted stem cell transplant. All receptors come from a boy younger than 18 with acute myeloid leukemia, due to receive a stem cell transplant.

This clonotype was observed many times. V and J are TRBV24-1 and TRBJ1-5, with TRBD1 identical over 8 bases. V dropped 7 bases and J dropped 6; count of bases not matched to a gene: 7. CDR1 is KGHDR, CDR2 SFDVKD, per germline. There are 14 residues in the CDR3. The CDR3 DNA reads TGTGCCACCAGAGTAACAGGGGGGTTTCAGCCCCAGCATTTT. Amino acids: CATRVTGGFQPQHF.

There are many counts of this clonotype. The chain carries TRBV3-1 and TRBJ2-5, with 9 bases lining up with TRBD2. CDR3 size: 16 residues. The germline gives CDR1 LGHDT, CDR2 YNNKEL (reference sequence). The V segment lost 4 bases and the J segment 5 bases; nucleotides outside the gene matches: 11. The CDR3 is CASSPYERGVRETQYF. The CDR3 nucleotides are TGTGCCAGCAGCCCCTACGAGCGGGGGGTTCGGGAGACCCAGTACTTC.

This clonotype has ten or more counts. This chain links TRBV4-3 with TRBJ2-2; D perhaps matches TRBD1 (6 bases). V was clipped by 1 base and J by 5 bases, with 14 bases between them. Germline loops: CDR1 LGHNA, CDR2 YSLEER. The CDR3 contains 16 residues. CDR3 region: CASSQVGSRGTGELFF. As DNA, the CDR3 is TGCGCCAGCAGCCAAGTAGGTTCGAGGGGGACCGGGGAGCTGTTTTTT.

This clonotype was seen ten or more times. The J gene is TRBJ1-1, the V gene TRBV11-2; D remains unclear. V lost 4 bases and J lost 1, with 7 bases in between. The CDR3 consists of 13 residues. Germline V lookup: CDR1 SGHAT, CDR2 FQNNGV. CDR3 coding DNA: TGTGCCAGCAGCTCGGGTCCGAACACTGAAGCTTTCTTT. As protein: CASSSGPNTEAFF.

This clonotype was counted ten times or more. This chain connects TRBV27 to TRBJ1-1; D possibly corresponds to TRBD1 (5 bases). CDR1 and CDR2 from the germline V gene are MNHEY and SMNVEV (reference sequence). Deletions cut 1 base from V and 7 bases from J, with 7 bases between. CDR3 length: 12 residues. CDR3 sequence (DNA): TGTGCCAGCAGTTTATTGCAGGGTGAAGCTTTCTTT. Its protein is CASSLLQGEAFF.

This clonotype was detected many times. V is TRBV7-9 and J is TRBJ2-1; 7 bases agree with TRBD1. Germline V gene sequence: CDR1 SEHNR, CDR2 FQNEAQ (reference sequence). The CDR3 sequence is 15 residues long. The V and J ends lost 5 bases and 4 bases, in that order; junction bases with no gene match: 8. The CDR3 reads CASSTRDRPYNEQFF. In nucleotides, the CDR3 is TGTGCCAGCAGCACTCGGGACAGACCTTACAATGAGCAGTTCTTC.

This clonotype was counted many times. The rearrangement joins TRBV12-3 or TRBV12-4 to TRBJ1-6; 7 bases are a match to TRBD1. V gave up 5 bases and J gave up 0 bases; unmatched junction bases: 10. The CDR3 loop spans 18 amino acids. The CDR3 protein is CASSNRQGLSSYNSPLHF. In DNA form, the CDR3 reads TGTGCCAGCAGTAACCGACAGGGTTTAAGCTCCTATAATTCACCCCTCCACTTT.

This clonotype was detected only a few times. The rearrangement links TRBV6-2 or TRBV6-3 to TRBJ2-1; D remains unclear. Looked up from germline, CDR1 is MNHEY and CDR2 is SVGEGT. The CDR3 covers 14 residues. Trimming took 7 bases from V and 0 from J, leaving 10 bases between them. CDR3 DNA sequence: TGTGCCAGCACCAACCCTGTCTCCTACAATGAGCAGTTCTTC. Protein sequence: CASTNPVSYNEQFF.

This clonotype showed up many times. The V gene is TRBV29-1, the J gene TRBJ1-3, with 9 bases identical to TRBD1. Germline V CDR1 and CDR2: SQVTM, ANQGSEA. This CDR3 spans 13 amino acids. The J segment lost 2 bases and the V segment lost 6 bases, leaving 2 bases of the junction unmatched. The chain's CDR3 is CSVWTGAGNTIYF. DNA for the CDR3: TGCAGCGTATGGACAGGGGCTGGAAACACCATATATTTT.

This clonotype was recorded at least ten times. The rearrangement uses TRBV12-3 or TRBV12-4 and TRBJ1-5; 7 bases agree with TRBD1. The CDR3 has 14 amino acids. The V gene end was trimmed by 6 bases and the J gene end by 6 bases; junction bases not matched to a gene: 8. In DNA form, the CDR3 reads TGTGCCAGCAGCCGACAGGGAGAGGGTCAGCCCCAGCATTTT. Translation gives CASSRQGEGQPQHF.

In this sample, this clonotype turned up many times. V and J are TRBV18 and TRBJ2-5; D gene uncertain. Per germline, CDR1 KGHSH and CDR2 LQKENI. The CDR3 runs 13 residues. V lost 4 bases to trimming and J lost 5 bases, with 11 bases between them. The CDR3 reads CASSLGSRETQYF. In DNA, the CDR3 is TGTGCCAGCTCACTTGGATCGAGGGAGACCCAGTACTTC.

This clonotype was counted ten times or more. This chain links TRBV20-1 with TRBJ1-6; TRBD1 is a possible D gene (5 bases). This CDR3 spans 14 amino acids. The germline CDR1 and CDR2 sequences are DFQATT and SNEGSKA (reference sequence). CDR3 nucleotide sequence: TGCAGCGCTGGCAGGGTTTTGGGTAATTCACCCCTCCACTTT. It specifies CSAGRVLGNSPLHF.

Many counts were recorded for this clonotype. V gene TRBV28 combines with J gene TRBJ1-3, with 9 bases matching TRBD1. This CDR3 comprises 16 residues. Looked up from germline, CDR1 is MDHEN and CDR2 is SYDVKM. Germline trimming cut 5 bases from V and 0 bases from J; bases unmatched to any gene: 5. Here the CDR3 reads CASSITGGDSGNTIYF. CDR3 coding DNA: TGTGCCAGCAGTATCACAGGGGGCGACTCTGGAAACACCATATATTTT.

This clonotype showed up many times. V gene TRBV24-1 combines with J gene TRBJ1-5, with D unclear. This CDR3 region has 15 residues. V was cut by 3 bases and J by 5 bases, with 13 bases left in between. Per the germline V gene, CDR1 is KGHDR and CDR2 is SFDVKD. CDR3 protein: CATSDPRHLDQPQHF. Here the CDR3 DNA reads TGTGCCACCAGTGATCCCCGACACCTGGATCAGCCCCAGCATTTT.

The chain combines TRBV2 with TRBJ1-3; D gene ambiguous. Between the trimmed V and J ends, which lost 7 bases and 4 bases, there was a span of 14 bases. This CDR3 comprises 14 residues. CDR1 is SNHLY, CDR2 FYNNEI, per germline. CDR3 region: CASITPLEGNTIYF. The CDR3 DNA reads TGTGCCAGCATCACCCCTCTTGAGGGAAACACCATATATTTT.

In this sample, this clonotype turned up many times. The chain has TRBV27 and TRBJ1-4, with no clear D. The CDR3 totals 12 residues. Germline CDR1 reads MNHEY; CDR2 reads SMNVEV (reference sequence). With 6 bases removed from V and 4 bases from J, the gap between germline ends came to 6 bases. This chain's CDR3 is CASRTDNEKLFF. The CDR3 region has the DNA TGTGCCAGCAGAACAGATAATGAAAAACTGTTTTTT.

This clonotype was recorded many times. The rearrangement links TRBV29-1 to TRBJ2-2, with TRBD2 identical over 8 bases. V trimming: 4 bases; J trimming: 5 bases; junction bases outside the gene matches: 3. Germline V gene data show CDR1 as SQVTM and CDR2 as ANQGSEA. The CDR3 sequence is 13 residues long. This CDR3 is CSVVASGTGELFF. For the CDR3, the DNA is TGCAGCGTTGTGGCTAGCGGGACCGGGGAGCTGTTTTTT.

This clonotype was seen ten or more times. The chain couples TRBV29-1 to TRBJ1-5, with 8 bases lining up with TRBD1. CDR3 length: 14 amino acids. V shed 7 bases and J 1 base; nucleotides not matched to a gene: 6. Germline V gene lookup returns CDR1 SQVTM and CDR2 ANQGSEA. CDR3 nucleotide sequence: TGCAGCGCTGGACAGGGTTCGAGCAATCAGCCCCAGCATTTT. This sequence encodes CSAGQGSSNQPQHF.

This clonotype was counted many times. This chain joins TRBV10-3 and TRBJ2-3; D gene ambiguous. Trimming stripped 9 bases from V and 4 bases from J, with 11 bases between. The CDR3 is made up of 12 amino acids. Per germline, CDR1 ENHRY and CDR2 SYGVKD. DNA of the CDR3: TGTGCCATATCTGCCGTCCCAGATACGCAGTATTTT. Residues: CAISAVPDTQYF.

The sample holds many counts of this clonotype. This chain links TRBV20-1 with TRBJ2-5; 14 nucleotides agree with TRBD2. Germline V gives CDR1 DFQATT, CDR2 SNEGSKA (reference sequence). With 5 bases clipped from V and 3 bases from J, the junction kept 14 bases outside the gene matches. The CDR3 is made up of 18 amino acids. CDR3 sequence reads: CSASPGLAGVISEETQYF. DNA for the CDR3: TGCAGTGCTTCGCCGGGACTAGCGGGAGTGATATCCGAAGAGACCCAGTACTTC.

There are many counts of this clonotype. This rearrangement joins TRBV28 to TRBJ2-3, with a possible D match to TRBD2 (6 bases). The CDR3 totals 15 residues. Germline V lookup: CDR1 MDHEN, CDR2 SYDVKM. The V end was cut by 2 bases, the J end by 0 bases, with 9 bases between. CDR3 amino acids: CASSLGLTSTDTQYF. The DNA for the CDR3 is TGTGCCAGCAGTTTAGGACTAACTAGCACAGATACGCAGTATTTT.

The rearrangement uses TRBV27 and TRBJ2-1; 10 positions agree with TRBD2. CDR3 length: 19 residues. Germline CDR1 MNHEY, CDR2 SMNVEV (reference sequence). J was trimmed by 2 bases and V by 1 base; bases with no gene match: 11. This CDR3 is CASSLYPSRSGGTYNEQFF. The CDR3 DNA reads TGTGCCAGCAGTTTATACCCCTCTCGTAGCGGGGGGACCTACAATGAGCAGTTCTTC.

The sample holds many counts of this clonotype. The chain links TRBV7-2 to TRBJ1-5, with D possibly matching TRBD1 (5 bases). Trimming removed 4 bases from V and 3 bases from J, with 13 bases in between. The germline gives CDR1 SGHTA, CDR2 FQGNSA. This CDR3 region has 15 residues. Here the CDR3 reads CASSSTHRPNQPQHF. The CDR3 DNA reads as TGTGCCAGCAGCTCCACACACAGGCCCAATCAGCCCCAGCATTTT.

This clonotype came up a few times. This chain links TRBV12-5 with TRBJ2-3; 11 bases agree with TRBD2. Germline values: CDR1 LGHNT, CDR2 FRNRAP. V was clipped by 6 bases and J by 5 bases; unmatched bases: 10. The CDR3 has 16 amino acids. The CDR3, as DNA: TGTGCTAGTGGCCTCGGGACTAGCGGTCGCGGAGATACGCAGTATTTT. Its protein is CASGLGTSGRGDTQYF.

The chain has TRBV6-2 or TRBV6-3 and TRBJ2-6; a weak D match, TRBD1 (6 bases). The CDR3 sequence is 13 residues long. V shed 8 bases and J shed 18 bases, with 23 bases lying between them. CDR1 MNHEY and CDR2 SVGEGT come from the germline V gene. The CDR3 DNA reads TGTGCCAGCTCCACGCCTTCGACAGGCCGGAAGACTTTC. Translation: CASSTPSTGRKTF.

This clonotype has at least ten counts. The gene calls are TRBV12-3 or TRBV12-4 and TRBJ2-2; D is ambiguous. Trimming removed 1 base from V and 4 bases from J, with 4 bases in between. The CDR3 sequence is 13 residues long. Written as DNA, the CDR3 is TGTGCCAGCAGTTTAGGAGTCACCGGGGAGCTGTTTTTT. As protein: CASSLGVTGELFF.

This clonotype came up many times. This chain uses TRBV11-2 with TRBJ1-1; D gene unclear. Germline loops: CDR1 SGHAT, CDR2 FQNNGV. This CDR3 is 13 amino acids long. V was shortened by 0 bases and J by 10 bases, with 12 bases between the two germline ends. The chain's CDR3 is CASSLDLGNLAFF. In DNA form, the CDR3 reads TGTGCCAGCAGCTTAGACCTGGGTAATTTAGCTTTCTTT.

This clonotype has at least ten counts. This chain uses TRBV7-2 with TRBJ2-3; no clear D gene. The CDR3 consists of 14 residues. V was pared by 5 bases and J by 0 bases, with 9 bases between. CDR1 and CDR2 (germline): SGHTA, FQGNSA. The CDR3: CASSGDGSTDTQYF. In DNA form, the CDR3 reads TGTGCCAGCAGCGGCGATGGGAGCACAGATACGCAGTATTTT.

This clonotype has ten or more counts. This chain joins TRBV6-5 and TRBJ1-3; 8 positions agree with TRBD1. V lost 5 bases and J lost 9; bases outside the gene matches: 9. This CDR3 comprises 14 residues. The germline gives CDR1 MNHEY, CDR2 SVGAGI. CDR3 residues: CASSHGQGGSTIYF. The DNA for the CDR3 is TGTGCCAGCAGTCACGGACAGGGAGGGAGCACCATATATTTT.

This clonotype was detected ten times or more. The genes are TRBV6-2 or TRBV6-3 and TRBJ1-1; no clear D gene. Germline CDR1 MNHEY, CDR2 SVGEGT. Deletions cut 8 bases from V and 3 bases from J, with 7 bases between. This CDR3 is 11 amino acids long. The CDR3 reads CASSGYTEAFF. CDR3 DNA sequence: TGTGCCAGCTCCGGGTACACTGAAGCTTTCTTT.